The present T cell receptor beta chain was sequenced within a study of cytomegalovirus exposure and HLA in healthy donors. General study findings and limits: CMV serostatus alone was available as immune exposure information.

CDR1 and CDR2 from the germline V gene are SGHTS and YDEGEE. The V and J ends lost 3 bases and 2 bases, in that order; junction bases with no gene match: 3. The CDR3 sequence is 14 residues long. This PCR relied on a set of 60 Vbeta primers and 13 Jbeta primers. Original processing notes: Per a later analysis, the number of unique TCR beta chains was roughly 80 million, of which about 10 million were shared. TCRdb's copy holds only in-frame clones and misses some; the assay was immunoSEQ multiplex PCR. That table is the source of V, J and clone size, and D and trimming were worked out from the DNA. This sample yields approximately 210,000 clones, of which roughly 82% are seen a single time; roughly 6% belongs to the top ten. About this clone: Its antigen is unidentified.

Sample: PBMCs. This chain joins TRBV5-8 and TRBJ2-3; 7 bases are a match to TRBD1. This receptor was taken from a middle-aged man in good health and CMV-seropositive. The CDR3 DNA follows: TGTGCCAGCAGCTCGGGACAGTCCACAGATACGCAGTATTTT. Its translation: CASSSGQSTDTQYF.